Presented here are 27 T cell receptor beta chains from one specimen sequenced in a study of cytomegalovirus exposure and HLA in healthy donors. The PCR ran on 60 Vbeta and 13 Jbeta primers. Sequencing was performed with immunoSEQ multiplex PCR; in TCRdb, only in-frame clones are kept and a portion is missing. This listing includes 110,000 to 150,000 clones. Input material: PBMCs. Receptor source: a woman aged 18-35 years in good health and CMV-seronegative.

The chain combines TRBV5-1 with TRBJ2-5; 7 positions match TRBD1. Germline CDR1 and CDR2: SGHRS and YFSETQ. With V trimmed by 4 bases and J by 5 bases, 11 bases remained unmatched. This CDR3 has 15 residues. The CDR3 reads CASSLETTGSETQYF. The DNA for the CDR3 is TGCGCCAGCAGCCTTGAAACGACAGGGTCGGAGACCCAGTACTTC.

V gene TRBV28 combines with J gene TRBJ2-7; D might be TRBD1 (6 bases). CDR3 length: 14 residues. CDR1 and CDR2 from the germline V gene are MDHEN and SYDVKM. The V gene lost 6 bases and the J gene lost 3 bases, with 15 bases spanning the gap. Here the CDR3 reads CASSHGTNYYEQYF. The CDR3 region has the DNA TGTGCCAGCAGCCACGGGACAAATTACTACGAGCAGTACTTC.

The CDR3 spells CASSPTETQYF. For the CDR3, the DNA is TGTGCCAGCAGCCCTACAGAGACCCAGTACTTC. V usage is TRBV7-9 and J usage is TRBJ2-5; D remains unclear. Trimming cost V 5 bases and J 4 bases, with 5 bases left between them. In germline, CDR1 is SEHNR, CDR2 FQNEAQ (reference sequence). The CDR3 loop spans 11 amino acids.

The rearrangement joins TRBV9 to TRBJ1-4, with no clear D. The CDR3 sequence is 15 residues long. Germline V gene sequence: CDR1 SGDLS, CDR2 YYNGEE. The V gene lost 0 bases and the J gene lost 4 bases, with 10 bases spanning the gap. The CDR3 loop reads CASSVGVGNNEKLFF. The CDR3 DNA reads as TGTGCCAGCAGCGTAGGAGTCGGGAATAATGAAAAACTGTTTTTT.

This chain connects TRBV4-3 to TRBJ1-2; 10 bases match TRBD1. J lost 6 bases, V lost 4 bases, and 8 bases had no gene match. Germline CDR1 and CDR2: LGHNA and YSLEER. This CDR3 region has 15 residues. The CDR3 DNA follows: TGCGCCAGCAGCCTCCGGGACAGGGGTAATCATGGCTACACCTTC. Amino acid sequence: CASSLRDRGNHGYTF.

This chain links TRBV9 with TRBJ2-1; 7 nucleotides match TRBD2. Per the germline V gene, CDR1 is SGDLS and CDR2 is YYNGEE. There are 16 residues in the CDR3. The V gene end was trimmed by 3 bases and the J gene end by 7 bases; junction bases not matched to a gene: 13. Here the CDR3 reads CASSDYSSGAKNEQFF. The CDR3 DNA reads TGTGCCAGCAGCGACTACTCTAGCGGAGCGAAGAATGAGCAGTTCTTC.

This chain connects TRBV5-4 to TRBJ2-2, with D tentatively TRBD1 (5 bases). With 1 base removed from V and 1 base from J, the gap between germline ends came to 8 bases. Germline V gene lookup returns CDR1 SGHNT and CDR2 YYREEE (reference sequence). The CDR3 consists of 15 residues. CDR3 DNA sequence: TGTGCCAGCAGCTTGAATAGGGGGAACACCGGGGAGCTGTTTTTT. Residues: CASSLNRGNTGELFF.

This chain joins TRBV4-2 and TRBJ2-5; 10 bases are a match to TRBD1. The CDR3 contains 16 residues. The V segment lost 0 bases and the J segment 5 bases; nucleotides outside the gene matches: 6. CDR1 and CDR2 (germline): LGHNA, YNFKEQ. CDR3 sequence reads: CASSQDPGQGMETQYF. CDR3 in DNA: TGTGCCAGCAGCCAAGATCCGGGACAGGGGATGGAGACCCAGTACTTC.

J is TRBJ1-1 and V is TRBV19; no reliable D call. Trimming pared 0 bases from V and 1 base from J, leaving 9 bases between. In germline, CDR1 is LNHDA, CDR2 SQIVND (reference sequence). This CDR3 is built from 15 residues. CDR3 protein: CASSIDRLSNTEAFF. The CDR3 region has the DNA TGTGCCAGTAGTATAGATCGACTATCGAACACTGAAGCTTTCTTT.

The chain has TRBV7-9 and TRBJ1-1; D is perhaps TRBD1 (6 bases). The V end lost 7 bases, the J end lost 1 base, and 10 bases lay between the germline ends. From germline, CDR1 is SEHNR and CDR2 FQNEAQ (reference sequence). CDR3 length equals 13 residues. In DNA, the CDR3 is TGTGCCAGCACCCCGACAGGGAACACTGAAGCTTTCTTT. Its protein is CASTPTGNTEAFF.

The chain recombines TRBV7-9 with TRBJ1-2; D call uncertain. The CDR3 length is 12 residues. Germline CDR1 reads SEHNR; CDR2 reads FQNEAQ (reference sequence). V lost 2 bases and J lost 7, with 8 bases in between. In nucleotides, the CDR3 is TGTGCCAGCAGCTTACACATGGCTGGCTACACCTTC. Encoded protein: CASSLHMAGYTF.

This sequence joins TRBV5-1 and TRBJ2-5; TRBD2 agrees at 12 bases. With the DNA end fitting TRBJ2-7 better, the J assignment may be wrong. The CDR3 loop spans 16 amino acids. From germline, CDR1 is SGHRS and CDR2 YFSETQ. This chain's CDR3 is CASSLVLAGGSREQYF. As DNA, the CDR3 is TGCGCCAGCAGCTTGGTACTAGCGGGAGGTTCCCGCGAGCAGTACTTC.

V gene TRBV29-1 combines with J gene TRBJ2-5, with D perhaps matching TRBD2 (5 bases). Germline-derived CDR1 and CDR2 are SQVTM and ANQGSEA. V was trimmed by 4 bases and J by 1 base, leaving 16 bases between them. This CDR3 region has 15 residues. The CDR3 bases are TGCAGCGTTGTACCAAGGGCTCTAGCCCAAGAGACCCAGTACTTC. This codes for CSVVPRALAQETQYF.

CDR3 DNA: TGCGCCAGCAGCCAAGATCGGCTAGCGGGAGGTTACAATGAGCAGTTCTTC. Its protein product is CASSQDRLAGGYNEQFF. V gene TRBV4-1 combines with J gene TRBJ2-1, with TRBD2 identical over 11 bases. Looked up from germline, CDR1 is MGHRA and CDR2 is YSYEKL. This CDR3 is built from 17 residues. V shed 0 bases and J 4 bases; nucleotides not matched to a gene: 5.

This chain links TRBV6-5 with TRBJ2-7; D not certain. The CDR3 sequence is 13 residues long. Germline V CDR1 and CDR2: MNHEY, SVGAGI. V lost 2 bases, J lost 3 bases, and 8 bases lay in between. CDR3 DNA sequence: TGTGCCAGCAGTTACATCGCAGGCTACGAGCAGTACGTC. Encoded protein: CASSYIAGYEQYV.

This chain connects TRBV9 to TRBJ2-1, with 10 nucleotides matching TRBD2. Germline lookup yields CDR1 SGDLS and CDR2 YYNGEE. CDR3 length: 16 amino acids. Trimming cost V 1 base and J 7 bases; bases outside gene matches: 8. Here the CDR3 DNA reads TGTGCCAGCAGCGTACTGGGACTAGCGTGGGGGAATGAGCAGTTCTTC. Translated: CASSVLGLAWGNEQFF.

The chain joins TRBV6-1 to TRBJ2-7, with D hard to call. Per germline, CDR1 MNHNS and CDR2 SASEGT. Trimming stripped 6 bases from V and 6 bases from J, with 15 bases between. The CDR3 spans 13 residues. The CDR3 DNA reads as TGTGCCAGCAGCTTACCCCTAGGTAGCGAGCAGTACTTC. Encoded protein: CASSLPLGSEQYF.

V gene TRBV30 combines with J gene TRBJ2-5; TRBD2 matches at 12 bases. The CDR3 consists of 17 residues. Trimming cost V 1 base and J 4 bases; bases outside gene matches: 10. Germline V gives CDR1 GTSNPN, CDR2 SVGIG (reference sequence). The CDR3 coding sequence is TGTGCCTGGAGTGGGCCTAGCGGGAGGGCGTATAGAGAGACCCAGTACTTC. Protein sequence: CAWSGPSGRAYRETQYF.

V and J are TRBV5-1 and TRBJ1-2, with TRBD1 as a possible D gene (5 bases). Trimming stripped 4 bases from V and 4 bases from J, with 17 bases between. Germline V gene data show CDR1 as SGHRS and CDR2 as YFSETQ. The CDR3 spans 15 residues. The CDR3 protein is CASSRELRGGYGYTF. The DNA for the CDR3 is TGCGCCAGCAGCCGGGAGCTACGGGGCGGCTATGGCTACACCTTC.

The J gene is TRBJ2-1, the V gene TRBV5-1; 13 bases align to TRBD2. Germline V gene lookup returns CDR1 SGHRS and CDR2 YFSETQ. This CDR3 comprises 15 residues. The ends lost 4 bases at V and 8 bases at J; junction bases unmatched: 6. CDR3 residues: CASSARTSGSDEQFF. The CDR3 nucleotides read TGCGCCAGCAGCGCCCGGACTAGCGGGAGTGATGAGCAGTTCTTC.

This CDR3 is CASSWDQRLYEQYF. CDR3 DNA sequence: TGTGCCAGCAGTTGGGATCAGCGGCTCTACGAGCAGTACTTC. The chain employs TRBV6-5 and TRBJ2-5; D possibly corresponds to TRBD2 (5 bases). Gene TRBJ2-7 matches the end of the DNA better, so the J call may be wrong. The CDR3 consists of 14 residues. The germline CDR1 and CDR2 sequences are MNHEY and SVGAGI.

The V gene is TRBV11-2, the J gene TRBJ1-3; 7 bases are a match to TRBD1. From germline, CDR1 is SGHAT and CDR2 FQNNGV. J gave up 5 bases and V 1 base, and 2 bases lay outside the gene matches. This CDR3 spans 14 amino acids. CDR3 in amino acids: CASSLVGGRNTIYF. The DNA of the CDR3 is TGTGCCAGCAGCTTAGTAGGGGGCAGAAACACCATATATTTT.

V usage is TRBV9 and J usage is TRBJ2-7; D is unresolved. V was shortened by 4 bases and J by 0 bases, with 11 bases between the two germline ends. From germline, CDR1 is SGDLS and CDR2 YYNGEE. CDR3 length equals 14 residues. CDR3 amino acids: CASSLDMSSYEQYF. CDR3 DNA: TGTGCCAGCAGCCTTGACATGAGCTCCTACGAGCAGTACTTC.

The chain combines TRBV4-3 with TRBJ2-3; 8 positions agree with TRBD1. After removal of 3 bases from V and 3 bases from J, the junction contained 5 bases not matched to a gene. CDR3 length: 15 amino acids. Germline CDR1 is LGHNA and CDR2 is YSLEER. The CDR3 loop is CASSQEDRATDTQYF. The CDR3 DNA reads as TGCGCCAGCAGCCAGGAGGACAGGGCGACAGATACGCAGTATTTT.

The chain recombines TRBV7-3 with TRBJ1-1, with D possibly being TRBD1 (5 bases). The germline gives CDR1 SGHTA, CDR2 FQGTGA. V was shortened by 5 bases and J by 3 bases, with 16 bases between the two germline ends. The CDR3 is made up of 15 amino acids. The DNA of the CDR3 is TGTGCCAGCAGCCCCTGGGGACGGGGGGACACTGAAGCTTTCTTT. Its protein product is CASSPWGRGDTEAFF.

The CDR3 DNA is TGCGCCAGCAGCTCTAGCGTTTCAACCAATGAGCAGTTCTTC. Amino acids: CASSSSVSTNEQFF. The J gene is TRBJ2-1, the V gene TRBV5-1, with D possibly TRBD2 on 6 matching bases. Germline V gives CDR1 SGHRS, CDR2 YFSETQ. Deletions cut 3 bases from V and 6 bases from J, with 13 bases between. The CDR3 length is 14 residues.

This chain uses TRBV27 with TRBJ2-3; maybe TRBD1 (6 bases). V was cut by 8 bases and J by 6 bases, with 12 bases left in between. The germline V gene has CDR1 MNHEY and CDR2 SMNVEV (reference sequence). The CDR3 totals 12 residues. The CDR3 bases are TGTGCCAGCGGATGGACAGAGGATACGCAGTATTTT. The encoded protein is CASGWTEDTQYF.